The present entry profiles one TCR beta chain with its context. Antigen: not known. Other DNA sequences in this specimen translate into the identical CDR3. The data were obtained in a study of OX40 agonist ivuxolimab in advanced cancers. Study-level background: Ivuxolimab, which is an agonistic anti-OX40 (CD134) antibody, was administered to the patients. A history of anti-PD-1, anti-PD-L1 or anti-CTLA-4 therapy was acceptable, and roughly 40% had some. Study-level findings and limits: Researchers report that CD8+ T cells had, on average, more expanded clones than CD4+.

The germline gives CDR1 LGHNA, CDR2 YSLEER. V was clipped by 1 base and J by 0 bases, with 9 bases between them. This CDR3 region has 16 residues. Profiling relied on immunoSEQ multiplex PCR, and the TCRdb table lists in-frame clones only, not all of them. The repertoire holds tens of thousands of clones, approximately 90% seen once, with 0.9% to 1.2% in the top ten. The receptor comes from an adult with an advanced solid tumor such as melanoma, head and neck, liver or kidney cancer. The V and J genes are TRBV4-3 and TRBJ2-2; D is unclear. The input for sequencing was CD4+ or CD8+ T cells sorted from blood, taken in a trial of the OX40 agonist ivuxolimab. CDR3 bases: TGCGCCAGCAGCCAAGGGTCCAGCGCGAACACCGGGGAGCTGTTTTTT. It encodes CASSQGSSANTGELFF.